This T cell receptor (beta chain) derives from a study of shared clonotypes between healthy human individuals. Assay: immunoSEQ multiplex PCR; the TCRdb copy retains only in-frame clones and omits some. The top ten clones hold around 1.8% of a sample with hundreds of thousands of clones, around three quarters of them seen once. V was trimmed by 3 bases and J by 3 bases, leaving 2 bases between them. The V gene's germline CDR1 is MGHDK and CDR2 SYGVNS. This CDR3 is built from 11 residues. This sequence joins TRBV25-1 and TRBJ1-1; D remains ambiguous. The specimen sequenced was memory CD4+ T cells sorted from blood. Subset reported: CD45RA-negative fraction. The clonotype originates from a woman in her 30s in good health. CDR3 in amino acids: CASSEYTEAFF. In nucleotides, the CDR3 is TGTGCCAGCAGTGAGTACACTGAAGCTTTCTTT.